A single T cell receptor beta chain is shown here with its context. These data come from a study of T-cell reconstitution after alpha-beta-depleted transplantation in children. During its preparation, the TCRbeta library received unique molecular identifiers. In TCRdb, the PCR reads were re-called with MiXCR into one record per CDR3 protein. The sample includes hundreds of thousands of distinct CDR3 sequences, 15% to 20% seen only once; the top ten take approximately 1%. Trimming left V 5 bases short and J 6 bases short, with 17 bases between. This CDR3 comprises 16 residues. The source is a human donor who donated a stem cell graft to a child with acute myeloid leukemia. This chain links TRBV12-3 or TRBV12-4 with TRBJ1-6; unclear D gene. Sequences were derived from PBMCs from the stem cell graft donor, sampled from the stem cell graft. This CDR3 is CASSPVPIASNSPLHF. For the CDR3, the DNA is TGTGCCAGCAGTCCAGTACCAATAGCTTCTAATTCACCCCTCCACTTT.